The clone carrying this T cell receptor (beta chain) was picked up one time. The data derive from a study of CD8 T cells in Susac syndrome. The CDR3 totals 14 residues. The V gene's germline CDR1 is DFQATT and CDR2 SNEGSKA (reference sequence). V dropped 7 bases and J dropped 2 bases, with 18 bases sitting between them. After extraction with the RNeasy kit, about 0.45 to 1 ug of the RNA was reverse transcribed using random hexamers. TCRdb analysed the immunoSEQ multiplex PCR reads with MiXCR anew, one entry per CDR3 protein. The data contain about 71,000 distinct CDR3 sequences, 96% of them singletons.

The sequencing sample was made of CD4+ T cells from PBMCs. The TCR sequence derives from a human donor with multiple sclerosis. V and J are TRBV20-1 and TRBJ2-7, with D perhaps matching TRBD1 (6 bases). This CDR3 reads CSVNLRQAAYEQYF. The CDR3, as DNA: TGCAGTGTCAACCTGAGACAGGCAGCCTACGAGCAGTACTTC.